This TCR beta chain was found in a study of post-analysis software for immune sequencing data. On this clonotype itself: What it recognizes is unknown.

Built from TCR beta cDNA, the libraries had unique molecular identifiers in them. TCRdb processed the PCR reads anew with MiXCR; each CDR3 protein has one entry. This sample has a few hundred thousand distinct CDR3 sequences, with roughly 36% found just once. Germline CDR1 SGDLS, CDR2 YYNGEE. The CDR3 extends over 14 amino acids. The V and J ends lost 3 bases and 12 bases, in that order; junction bases with no gene match: 7. The study, taken as a whole, reports: Relative to controls, patients had 4 or 5 TRBV segments at higher frequency, with TRBV5-6, TRBV5-1 and TRBV20-1 among these.

The sequence was collected from a girl between 10 and 17 years old with multiple sclerosis. The V gene is TRBV9, the J gene TRBJ2-1, with TRBD2 identical over 12 bases. The sequencing sample was made of blood. CDR3 sequence reads: CASSESLAGGWQFF. CDR3 DNA: TGTGCCAGCAGCGAGAGCCTAGCGGGGGGGTGGCAGTTCTTC.